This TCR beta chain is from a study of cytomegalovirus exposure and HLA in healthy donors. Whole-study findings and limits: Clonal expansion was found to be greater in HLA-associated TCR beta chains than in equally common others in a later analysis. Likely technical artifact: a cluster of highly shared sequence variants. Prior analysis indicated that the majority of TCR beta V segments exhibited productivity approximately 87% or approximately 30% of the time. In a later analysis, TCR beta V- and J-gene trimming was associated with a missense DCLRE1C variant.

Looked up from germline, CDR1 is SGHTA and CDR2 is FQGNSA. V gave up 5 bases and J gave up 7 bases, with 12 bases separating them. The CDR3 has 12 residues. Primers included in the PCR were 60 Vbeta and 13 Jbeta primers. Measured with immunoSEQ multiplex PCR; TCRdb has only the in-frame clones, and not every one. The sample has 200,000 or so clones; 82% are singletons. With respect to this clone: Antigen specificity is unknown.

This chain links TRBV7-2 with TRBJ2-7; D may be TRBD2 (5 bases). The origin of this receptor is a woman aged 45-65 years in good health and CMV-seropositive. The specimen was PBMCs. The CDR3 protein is CASSINGEEQYF. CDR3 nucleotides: TGTGCCAGCAGCATAAACGGGGAGGAGCAGTACTTC.